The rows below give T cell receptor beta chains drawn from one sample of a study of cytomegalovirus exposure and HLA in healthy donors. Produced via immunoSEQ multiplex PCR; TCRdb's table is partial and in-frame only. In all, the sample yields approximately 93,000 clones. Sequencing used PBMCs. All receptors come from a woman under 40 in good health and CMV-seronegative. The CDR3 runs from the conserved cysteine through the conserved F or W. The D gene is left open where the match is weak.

CASSIGAGGEQYF	TGTGCCAGTAGTATCGGGGCGGGAGGCGAGCAGTACTTC	TRBJ2-7	TRBD2	TRBV19
CASRREAYEQYF	TGTGCCAGCAGGCGGGAGGCCTACGAGCAGTACTTC	TRBJ2-7	TRBD2	TRBV2
CASNLDRPSYEQYF	TGTGCCAGCAACCTAGACAGGCCCTCCTACGAGCAGTACTTC	TRBJ2-7	-	TRBV6-6
CASSLLPVNQPQHF	TGTGCCAGCAGCTTGCTCCCAGTGAATCAGCCCCAGCATTTT	TRBJ1-5	-	TRBV7-6
CASSDDREATYGYTF	TGTGCCAGCAGCGATGACAGGGAGGCAACTTATGGCTACACCTTC	TRBJ1-2	TRBD1	TRBV6-5
CASSDRQGRGGNTIYF	TGTGCCAGCAGTGACAGACAGGGAAGGGGTGGAAACACCATATATTTT	TRBJ1-3	TRBD1	TRBV2
CASSGGDHSTDTQYF	TGTGCCAGCAGTGGAGGAGACCATAGCACAGATACGCAGTATTTT	TRBJ2-3	-	TRBV6-1
CASSSEADRALLASGRKTQYF	TGTGCTAGCAGCTCGGAGGCCGACAGGGCCCTCCTTGCTAGCGGGAGGAAGACCCAGTACTTC	TRBJ2-5	TRBD2	TRBV7-7
CARDDRLRASYGYTF	TGTGCCAGGGATGACAGGTTAAGGGCTAGCTATGGCTACACCTTC	TRBJ1-2	-	TRBV27
CAWSITGGNQPQHF	TGTGCCTGGAGTATAACAGGGGGCAATCAGCCCCAGCATTTT	TRBJ1-5	TRBD1	TRBV30
CASSSPWRGQYGYTF	TGTGCCAGCAGTTCCCCTTGGAGGGGCCAGTATGGCTACACCTTC	TRBJ1-2	-	TRBV28
CASSLRDRSYEQYF	TGTGCCAGCAGTTTAAGGGACAGATCCTACGAGCAGTACTTC	TRBJ2-7	TRBD1	TRBV28
CASSLGQGNGYTF	TGTGCCAGCAGCCTCGGACAGGGAAATGGCTACACCTTC	TRBJ1-2	TRBD1	TRBV11-2
CASRPGTGYPDTQYF	TGTGCCAGCAGGCCGGGGACAGGGTATCCAGATACGCAGTATTTT	TRBJ2-3	TRBD1	TRBV28
CASTGVARGNGYTF	TGTGCCAGCACCGGTGTGGCACGGGGAAATGGCTACACCTTC	TRBJ1-2	-	TRBV2
CASSYPSGSSYNSPLHF	TGTGCCAGCAGCTATCCCTCCGGGAGCTCCTATAATTCACCCCTCCACTTT	TRBJ1-6	-	TRBV28
CAWSPGGYTF	TGTGCCTGGAGCCCCGGTGGCTACACCTTC	TRBJ1-2	-	TRBV30
CASSYKGRSTEAFF	TGTGCCAGCAGTTACAAAGGGAGGAGCACTGAAGCTTTCTTT	TRBJ1-1	-	TRBV6-5
CASSRPGQVNDGYTF	TGCGCCAGCAGCCGCCCGGGACAGGTCAATGATGGCTACACCTTC	TRBJ1-2	TRBD1	TRBV4-1
CASSAGGTPNEKLFF	TGTGCCAGCAGTGCCGGCGGGACCCCAAATGAAAAACTGTTTTTT	TRBJ1-4	-	TRBV6-4
CASSVPSHGELFF	TGTGCCAGCAGTGTCCCGAGCCACGGGGAGCTGTTTTTT	TRBJ2-2	-	TRBV28
CASSRNSGGGWFFGELFF	TGTGCCAGCAGTCGAAATAGCGGGGGGGGATGGTTTTTCGGGGAGCTGTTTTTT	TRBJ2-2	TRBD2	TRBV28